The entry that follows covers one TCR beta chain sequence. Per the authors' pipeline: It was from reference gene primer amplification that nucleated cell counts were estimated. The repertoire was sequenced with immunoSEQ multiplex PCR; TCRdb's copy has only in-frame clones and lacks some. From that table come the V and J calls and clone size; the DNA was used to work out D and trimming. The sample includes some 73,000 clones, over 70% seen only once; the top ten take less than 25%. This record belongs to a study of blood T cell repertoires in COVID-19. Study at large: There were acute and convalescent COVID-19 samples, and they came from the United States, Italy and Spain. In each case, the material was cDNA or gDNA derived from T cells, B-cell-depleted T cells, or PBMCs.

The source material was peripheral blood. The sequence was collected from a man between 60 and 75 years old with acute or convalescent COVID-19.

This chain's CDR3 is CASSLINEQFF. For the CDR3, the DNA is TGTGCCAGCAGCCTCATCAATGAGCAGTTCTTC. This chain uses TRBV6-2 or TRBV6-3 with TRBJ2-1; D is unclear. CDR3 length equals 11 residues. V lost 6 bases and J lost 6, with 6 bases in between. Germline assignment: CDR1 MNHEY and CDR2 SVGEGT.